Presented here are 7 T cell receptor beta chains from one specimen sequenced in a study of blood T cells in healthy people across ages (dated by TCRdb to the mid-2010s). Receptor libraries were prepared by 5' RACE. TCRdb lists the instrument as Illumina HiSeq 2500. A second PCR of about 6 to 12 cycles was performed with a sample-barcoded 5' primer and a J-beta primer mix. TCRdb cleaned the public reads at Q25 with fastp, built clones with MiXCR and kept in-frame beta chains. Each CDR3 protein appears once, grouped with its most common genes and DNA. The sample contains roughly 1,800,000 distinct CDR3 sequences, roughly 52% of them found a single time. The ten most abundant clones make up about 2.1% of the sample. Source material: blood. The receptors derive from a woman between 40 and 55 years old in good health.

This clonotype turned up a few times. The CDR3 loop is CASSYSREGVETQYF. CDR3 DNA: TGTGCCAGCAGTTACTCGAGGGAGGGCGTGGAGACCCAGTACTTC. V and J are TRBV6-2 or TRBV6-3 and TRBJ2-5, with TRBD2 identical over 7 bases. This CDR3 is 15 amino acids long. From germline, CDR1 is MNHEY and CDR2 SVGEGT. Unmatched junction bases numbered 6, after V lost 0 bases and J lost 5 bases.

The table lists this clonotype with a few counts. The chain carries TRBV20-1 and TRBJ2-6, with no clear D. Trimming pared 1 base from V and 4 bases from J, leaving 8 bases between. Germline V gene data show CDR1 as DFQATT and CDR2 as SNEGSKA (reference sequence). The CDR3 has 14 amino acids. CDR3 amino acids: CSARGTMGANVLTF. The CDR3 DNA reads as TGCAGTGCTAGAGGGACGATGGGGGCCAACGTCCTGACTTTC.

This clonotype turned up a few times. The CDR3, as DNA: TGTGCCAGCAGTTTCAGGGGACAGGGGATTCGAGAGACCCAGTACTTC. It encodes CASSFRGQGIRETQYF. V and J are TRBV28 and TRBJ2-5; 10 bases fit TRBD1. The CDR3 consists of 16 residues. Germline V CDR1 and CDR2: MDHEN, SYDVKM. V shed 3 bases, J shed 4 bases, and the junction held 8 bases outside the gene matches.

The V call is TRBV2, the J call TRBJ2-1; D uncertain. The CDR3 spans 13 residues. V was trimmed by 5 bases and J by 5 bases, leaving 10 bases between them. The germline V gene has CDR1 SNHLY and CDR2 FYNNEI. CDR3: CASSSQPHNEQFF. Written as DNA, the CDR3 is TGTGCCAGCAGTTCACAGCCCCACAATGAGCAGTTCTTC.

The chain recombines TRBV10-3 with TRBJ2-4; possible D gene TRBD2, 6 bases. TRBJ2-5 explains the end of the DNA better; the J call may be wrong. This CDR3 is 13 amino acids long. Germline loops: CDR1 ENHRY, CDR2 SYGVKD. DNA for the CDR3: TGTGCCATCAGTCCCGGGACTCCCGGGACCCAGTACTTC. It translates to CAISPGTPGTQYF.

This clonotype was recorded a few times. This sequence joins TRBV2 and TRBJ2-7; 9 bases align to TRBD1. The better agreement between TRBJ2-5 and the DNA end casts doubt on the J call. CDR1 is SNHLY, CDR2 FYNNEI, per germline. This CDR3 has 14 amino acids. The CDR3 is CASGRDRDQETQYF. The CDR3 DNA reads TGTGCCAGCGGCCGGGACAGGGATCAAGAGACCCAGTACTTC.

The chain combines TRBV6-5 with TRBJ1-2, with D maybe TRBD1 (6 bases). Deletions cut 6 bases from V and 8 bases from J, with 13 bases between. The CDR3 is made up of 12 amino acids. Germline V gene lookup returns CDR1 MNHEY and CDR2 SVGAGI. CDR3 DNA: TGTGCCAGCAGGTACAGGCAGGGGGGCTACACCTTC. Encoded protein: CASRYRQGGYTF.